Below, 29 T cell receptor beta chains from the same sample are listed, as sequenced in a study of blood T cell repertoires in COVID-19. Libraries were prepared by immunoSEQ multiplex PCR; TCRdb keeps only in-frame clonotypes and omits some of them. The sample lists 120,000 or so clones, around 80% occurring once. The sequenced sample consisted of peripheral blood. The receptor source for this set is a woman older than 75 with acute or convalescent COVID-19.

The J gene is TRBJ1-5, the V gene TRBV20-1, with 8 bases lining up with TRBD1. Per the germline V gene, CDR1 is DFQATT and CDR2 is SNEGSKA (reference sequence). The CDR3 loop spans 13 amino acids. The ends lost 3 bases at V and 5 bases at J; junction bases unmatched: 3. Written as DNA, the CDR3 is TGCAGTGCTAGTGAACAGGGGGATCAGCCCCAGCATTTT. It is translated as CSASEQGDQPQHF.

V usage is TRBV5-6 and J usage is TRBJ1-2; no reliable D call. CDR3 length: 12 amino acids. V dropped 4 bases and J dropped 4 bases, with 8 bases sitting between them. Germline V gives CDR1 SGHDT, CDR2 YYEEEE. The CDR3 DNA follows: TGTGCCAGCAGCCAAGACTCCTATGGCTACACCTTC. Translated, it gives CASSQDSYGYTF.

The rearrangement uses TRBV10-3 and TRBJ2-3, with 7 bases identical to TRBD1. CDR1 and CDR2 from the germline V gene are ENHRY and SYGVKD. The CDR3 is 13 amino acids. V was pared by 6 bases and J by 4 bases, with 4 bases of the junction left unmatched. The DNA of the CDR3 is TGTGCCATCAGCCTAGGGGGCGCAGATACGCAGTATTTT. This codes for CAISLGGADTQYF.

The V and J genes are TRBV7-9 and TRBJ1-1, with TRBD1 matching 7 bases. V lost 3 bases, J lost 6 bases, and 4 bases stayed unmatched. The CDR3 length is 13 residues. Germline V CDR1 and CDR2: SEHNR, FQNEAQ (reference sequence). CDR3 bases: TGTGCCAGCAGCTTTACAGGGGATGCTGAAGCTTTCTTT. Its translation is CASSFTGDAEAFF.

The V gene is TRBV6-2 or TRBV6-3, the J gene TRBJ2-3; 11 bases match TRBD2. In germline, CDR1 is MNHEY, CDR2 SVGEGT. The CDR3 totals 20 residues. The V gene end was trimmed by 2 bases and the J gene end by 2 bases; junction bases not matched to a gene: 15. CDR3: CASSYPSGTSGTPSTDTQYF. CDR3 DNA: TGTGCCAGCAGTTACCCGAGCGGGACTAGCGGTACCCCCTCCACAGATACGCAGTATTTT.

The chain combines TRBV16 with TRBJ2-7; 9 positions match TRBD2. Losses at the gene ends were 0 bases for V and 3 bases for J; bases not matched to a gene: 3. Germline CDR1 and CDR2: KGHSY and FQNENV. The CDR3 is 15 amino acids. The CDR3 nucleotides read TGTGCCAGCAGCCAATCTAGCGGGAGCTACTACGAGCAGTACTTC. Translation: CASSQSSGSYYEQYF. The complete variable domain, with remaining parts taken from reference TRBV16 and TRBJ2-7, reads GEEVAQTPKHLVRGEGQKAKLYCAPIKGHSYVFWYQQVLKNEFKFLISFQNENVFDETGMPKERFSAKCLPNSPCSLEIQATKLEDSAVYFCASSQSSGSYYEQYFGPGTRLTVT.

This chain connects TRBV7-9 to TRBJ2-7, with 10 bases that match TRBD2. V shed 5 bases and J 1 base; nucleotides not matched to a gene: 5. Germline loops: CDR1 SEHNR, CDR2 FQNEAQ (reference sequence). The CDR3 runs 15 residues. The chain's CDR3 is CASSRTSGVSYEQYF. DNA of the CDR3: TGTGCCAGCAGCCGCACTAGCGGGGTTTCCTACGAGCAGTACTTC.

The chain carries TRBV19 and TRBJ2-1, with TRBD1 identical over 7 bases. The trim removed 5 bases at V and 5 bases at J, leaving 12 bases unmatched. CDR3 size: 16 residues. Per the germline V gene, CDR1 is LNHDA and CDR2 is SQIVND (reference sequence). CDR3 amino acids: CASSPRQGLLNNEQFF. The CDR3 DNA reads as TGTGCCAGTAGTCCGAGACAGGGCCTACTCAACAATGAGCAGTTCTTC.

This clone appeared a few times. The CDR3 region is CASIQASNYGYTF. The CDR3 region has the DNA TGTGCCAGCATACAGGCTTCTAACTATGGCTACACCTTC. The V gene is TRBV28, the J gene TRBJ1-2; TRBD1 might be the D (5 bases). Germline V gene data show CDR1 as MDHEN and CDR2 as SYDVKM. V was clipped by 7 bases and J by 0 bases, with 9 bases between them. The CDR3 has 13 residues.

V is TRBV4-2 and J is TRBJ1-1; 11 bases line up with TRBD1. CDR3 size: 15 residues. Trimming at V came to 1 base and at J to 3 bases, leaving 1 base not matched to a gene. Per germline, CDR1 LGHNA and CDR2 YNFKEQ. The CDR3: CASSQAGQGDTEAFF. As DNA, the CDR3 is TGTGCCAGCAGCCAAGCGGGACAGGGGGACACTGAAGCTTTCTTT.

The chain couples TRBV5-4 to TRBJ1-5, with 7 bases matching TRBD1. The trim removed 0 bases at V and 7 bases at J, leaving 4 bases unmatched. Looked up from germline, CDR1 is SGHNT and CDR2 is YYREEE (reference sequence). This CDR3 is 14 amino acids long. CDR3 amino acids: CASSLGGQRQPQHF. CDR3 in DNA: TGTGCCAGCAGCTTGGGGGGACAGCGGCAGCCCCAGCATTTT. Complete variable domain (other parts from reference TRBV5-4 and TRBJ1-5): ETGVTQSPTHLIKTRGQQVTLRCSSQSGHNTVSWYQQALGQGPQFIFQYYREEENGRGNFPPRFSGLQFPNYSSELNVNALELDDSALYLCASSLGGQRQPQHFGDGTRLSIL.

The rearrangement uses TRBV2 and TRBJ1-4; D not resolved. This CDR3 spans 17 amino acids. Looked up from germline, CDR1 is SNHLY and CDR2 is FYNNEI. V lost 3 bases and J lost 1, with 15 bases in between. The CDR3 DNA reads TGTGCCAGCAGTGAGAGAATGAAGTTAGTAACTAATGAAAAACTGTTTTTT. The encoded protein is CASSERMKLVTNEKLFF.

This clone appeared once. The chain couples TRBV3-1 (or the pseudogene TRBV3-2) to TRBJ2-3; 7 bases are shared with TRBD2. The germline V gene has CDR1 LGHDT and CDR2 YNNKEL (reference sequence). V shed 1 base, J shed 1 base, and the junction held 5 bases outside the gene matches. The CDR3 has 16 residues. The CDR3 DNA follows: TGTGCCAGCAGCCAAGGAGCGGGGATGGGCACAGATACGCAGTATTTT. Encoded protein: CASSQGAGMGTDTQYF.

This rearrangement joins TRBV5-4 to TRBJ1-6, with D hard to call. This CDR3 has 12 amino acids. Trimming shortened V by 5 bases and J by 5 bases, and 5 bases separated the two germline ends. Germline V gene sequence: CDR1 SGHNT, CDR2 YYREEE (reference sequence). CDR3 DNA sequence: TGTGCCAGCAGAGGAGATAATTCACCCCTCCACTTT. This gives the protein CASRGDNSPLHF. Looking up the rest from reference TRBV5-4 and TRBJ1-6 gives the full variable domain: ETGVTQSPTHLIKTRGQQVTLRCSSQSGHNTVSWYQQALGQGPQFIFQYYREEENGRGNFPPRFSGLQFPNYSSELNVNALELDDSALYLCASRGDNSPLHFGNGTRLTVT.

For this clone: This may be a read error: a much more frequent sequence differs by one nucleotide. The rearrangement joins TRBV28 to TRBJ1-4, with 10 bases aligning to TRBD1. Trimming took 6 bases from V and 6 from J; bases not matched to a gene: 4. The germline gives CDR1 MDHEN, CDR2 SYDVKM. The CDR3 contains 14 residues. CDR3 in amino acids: CASSPGTGDEKLFF. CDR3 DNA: TGTGCCAGCAGCCCCGGGACAGGGGATGAAAAACTGTTTTTT.

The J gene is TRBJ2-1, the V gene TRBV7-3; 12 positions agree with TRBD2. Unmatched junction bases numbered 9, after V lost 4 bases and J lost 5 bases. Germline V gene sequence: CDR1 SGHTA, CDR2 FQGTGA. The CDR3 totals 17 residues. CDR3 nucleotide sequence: TGTGCCAGCAGCTGTCTCCTAGCGGGGGGGCAAAACAATGAGCAGTTCTTC. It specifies CASSCLLAGGQNNEQFF.

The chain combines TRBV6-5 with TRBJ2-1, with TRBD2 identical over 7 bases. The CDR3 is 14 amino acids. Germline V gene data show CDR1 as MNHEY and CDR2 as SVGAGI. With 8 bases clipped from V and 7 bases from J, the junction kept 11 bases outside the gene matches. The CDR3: CASWAAGERNEQFF. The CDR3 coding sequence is TGTGCCAGCTGGGCGGCGGGAGAGAGGAATGAGCAGTTCTTC.

The CDR3 DNA reads as TGTGCCAGTAGTATGCCGACAGTCGGTCAGCCCCAGCATTTT. It specifies CASSMPTVGQPQHF. This chain connects TRBV19 to TRBJ1-5, with TRBD1 as a possible D gene (5 bases). V lost 3 bases and J lost 6, with 12 bases in between. CDR1 is LNHDA and CDR2 is SQIVND in the germline V gene (reference sequence). This CDR3 has 14 amino acids. The whole variable domain, remainder taken from reference TRBV19 and TRBJ1-5, is DGGITQSPKYLFRKEGQNVTLSCEQNLNHDAMYWYRQDPGQGLRLIYYSQIVNDFQKGDIAEGYSVSREKKESFPLTVTSAQKNPTAFYLCASSMPTVGQPQHFGDGTRLSIL.

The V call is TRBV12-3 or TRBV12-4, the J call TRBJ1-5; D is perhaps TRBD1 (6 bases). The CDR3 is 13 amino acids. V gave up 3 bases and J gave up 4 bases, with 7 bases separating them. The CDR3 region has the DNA TGTGCCAGCAGTTTTACAGGGAATCAGCCCCAGCATTTT. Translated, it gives CASSFTGNQPQHF.

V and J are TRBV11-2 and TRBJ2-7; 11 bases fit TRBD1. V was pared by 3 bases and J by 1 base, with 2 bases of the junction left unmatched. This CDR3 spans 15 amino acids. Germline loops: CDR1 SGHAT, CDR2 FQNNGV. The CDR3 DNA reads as TGTGCCAGCAGCTTCGGGACAGGGGGGTCCTACGAGCAGTACTTC. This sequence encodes CASSFGTGGSYEQYF.

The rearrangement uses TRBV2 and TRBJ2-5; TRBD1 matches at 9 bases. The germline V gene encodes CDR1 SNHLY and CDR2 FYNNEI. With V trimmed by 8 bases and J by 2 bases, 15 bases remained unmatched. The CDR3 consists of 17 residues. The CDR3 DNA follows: TGTGCCAGCCGACCCAGGCCGGGACAGGGAACTCAAGAGACCCAGTACTTC. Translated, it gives CASRPRPGQGTQETQYF.

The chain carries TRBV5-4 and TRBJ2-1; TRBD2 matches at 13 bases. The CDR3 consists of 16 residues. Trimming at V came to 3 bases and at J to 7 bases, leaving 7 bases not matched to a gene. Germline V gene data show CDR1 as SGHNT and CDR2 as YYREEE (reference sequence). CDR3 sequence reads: CASSSSGLAGTNEQFF. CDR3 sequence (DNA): TGTGCCAGCAGCTCCTCGGGACTAGCGGGGACAAATGAGCAGTTCTTC.

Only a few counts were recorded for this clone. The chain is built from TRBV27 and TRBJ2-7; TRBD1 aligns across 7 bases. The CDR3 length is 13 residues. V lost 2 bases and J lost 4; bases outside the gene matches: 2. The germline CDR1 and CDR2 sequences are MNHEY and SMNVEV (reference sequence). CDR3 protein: CASSLPGQYEQYF. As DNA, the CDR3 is TGTGCCAGCAGTTTACCGGGACAGTACGAGCAGTACTTC.

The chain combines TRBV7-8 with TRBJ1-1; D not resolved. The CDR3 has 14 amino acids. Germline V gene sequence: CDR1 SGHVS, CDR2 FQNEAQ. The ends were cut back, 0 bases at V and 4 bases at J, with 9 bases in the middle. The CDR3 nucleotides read TGTGCCAGCAGCTTAGCTCTAGATGGCACTGAAGCTTTCTTT. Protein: CASSLALDGTEAFF. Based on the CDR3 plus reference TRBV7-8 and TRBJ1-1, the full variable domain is GAGVSQSPRYKVAKRGQDVALRCDPISGHVSLFWYQQALGQGPEFLTYFQNEAQLDKSGLPSDRFFAERPEGSVSTLKIQRTQQEDSAVYLCASSLALDGTEAFFGQGTRLTVV.

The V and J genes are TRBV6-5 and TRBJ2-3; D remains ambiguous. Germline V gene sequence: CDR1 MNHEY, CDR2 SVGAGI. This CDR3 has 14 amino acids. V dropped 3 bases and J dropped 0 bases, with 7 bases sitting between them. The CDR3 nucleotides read TGTGCCAGCAGTTATGGGCTGAGCACAGATACGCAGTATTTT. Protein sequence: CASSYGLSTDTQYF.

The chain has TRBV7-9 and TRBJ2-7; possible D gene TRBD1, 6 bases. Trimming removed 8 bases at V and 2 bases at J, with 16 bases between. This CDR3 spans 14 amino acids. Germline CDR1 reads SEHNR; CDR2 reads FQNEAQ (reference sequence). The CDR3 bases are TGTGCCAGCGGCCTTAACAGGGAAACCTACGAGCAGTACTTC. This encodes CASGLNRETYEQYF. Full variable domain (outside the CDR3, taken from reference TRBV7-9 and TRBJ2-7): DTGVSQNPRHKITKRGQNVTFRCDPISEHNRLYWYRQTLGQGPEFLTYFQNEAQLEKSRLLSDRFSAERPKGSFSTLEIQRTEQGDSAMYLCASGLNRETYEQYFGPGTRLTVT.

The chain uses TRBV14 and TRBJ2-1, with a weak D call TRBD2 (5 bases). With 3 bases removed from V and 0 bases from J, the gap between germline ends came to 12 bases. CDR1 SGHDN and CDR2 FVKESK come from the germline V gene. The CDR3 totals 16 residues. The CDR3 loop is CASSHDSVFSYNEQFF. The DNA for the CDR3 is TGTGCCAGCAGCCATGATAGCGTTTTCTCCTACAATGAGCAGTTCTTC. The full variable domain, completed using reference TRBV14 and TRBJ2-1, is EAGVTQFPSHSVIEKGQTVTLRCDPISGHDNLYWYRRVMGKEIKFLLHFVKESKQDESGMPNNRFLAERTGGTYSTLKVQPAELEDSGVYFCASSHDSVFSYNEQFFGPGTRLTVL.

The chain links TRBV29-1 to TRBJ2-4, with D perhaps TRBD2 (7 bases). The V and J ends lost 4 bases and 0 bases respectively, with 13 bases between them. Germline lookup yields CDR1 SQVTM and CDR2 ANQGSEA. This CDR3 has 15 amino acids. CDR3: CSVVQGLIAKNIQYF. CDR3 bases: TGCAGCGTTGTACAGGGACTAATAGCCAAAAACATTCAGTACTTC.

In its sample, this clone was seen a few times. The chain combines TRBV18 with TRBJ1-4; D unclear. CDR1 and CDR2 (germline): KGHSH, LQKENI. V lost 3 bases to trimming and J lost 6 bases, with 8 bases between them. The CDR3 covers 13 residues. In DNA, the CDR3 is TGTGCCAGCTCACCCGGGAGTGATGAAAAACTGTTTTTT. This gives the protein CASSPGSDEKLFF.